A single sample is the source of the 16 T cell receptor beta chains below, sequenced in a study of cytotoxic CD8 clonotypes in ibrutinib-treated CLL listed by TCRdb under 2021. Receptor amplification or capture employed the immunoSEQ multiplex PCR assay. The immuneACCESS repertoire file appears here via TCRdb, limited to in-frame rearrangements. These files lack a portion of the clones; in checked studies, under half of the deficit traces to unresolved V genes, and the cause of the others is not known. Recorded for this sample are about 130,000 clones; 79% of them occurred a single time. Roughly 13% of the sample rests with the top ten. The time point label here, explained by the study, means: approximately eleven months on ibrutinib. The material sequenced was PBMCs, taken after 12 months of ibrutinib treatment. The receptor set was obtained from a human donor with chronic lymphocytic leukemia.

The V call is TRBV29-1, the J call TRBJ2-7; 9 nucleotides line up with TRBD1. This CDR3 comprises 14 residues. With 6 bases clipped from V and 0 bases from J, the junction kept 6 bases outside the gene matches. The germline gives CDR1 SQVTM, CDR2 ANQGSEA. The CDR3 region is CSVPATGGSYEQYF. CDR3 sequence (DNA): TGCAGCGTGCCCGCGACAGGGGGCTCCTACGAGCAGTACTTC.

This clone has only a few counts. The CDR3 DNA follows: TGTGCCAGCAGCTTCGCGGGGGCTGAGACCCAGTACTTC. Its translation is CASSFAGAETQYF. J is TRBJ2-5 and V is TRBV7-8; D possibly corresponds to TRBD2 (7 bases). V lost 3 bases, J lost 5 bases, and 10 bases lay in between. The CDR3 sequence is 13 residues long. In germline, CDR1 is SGHVS, CDR2 FQNEAQ.

The chain links TRBV5-4 to TRBJ2-2; 13 bases match TRBD2. Germline-derived CDR1 and CDR2 are SGHNT and YYREEE (reference sequence). The CDR3 totals 16 residues. The V and J ends lost 0 bases and 4 bases, in that order; junction bases with no gene match: 0. The CDR3 DNA reads as TGTGCCAGCAGCTTGGGACTAGCGGGAGGCACCGGGGAGCTGTTTTTT. This sequence encodes CASSLGLAGGTGELFF.

The rearrangement joins TRBV7-2 to TRBJ1-6; D is unresolved. Germline assignment: CDR1 SGHTA and CDR2 FQGNSA. Trimming shortened V by 5 bases and J by 7 bases, and 9 bases separated the two germline ends. There are 13 residues in the CDR3. DNA for the CDR3: TGTGCCAGCAGCCCGTATTTGAATTCACCCCTCCACTTT. This codes for CASSPYLNSPLHF.

This clone was found once. The gene calls are TRBV30 and TRBJ1-1; D uncertain. The germline V gene has CDR1 GTSNPN and CDR2 SVGIG (reference sequence). V lost 2 bases and J lost 4, with 11 bases in between. The CDR3 runs 13 residues. CDR3 in DNA: TGTGCCTGGAGTCGCTGGGAGGGCACTGAAGCTTTCTTT. This gives the protein CAWSRWEGTEAFF.

The chain links TRBV18 to TRBJ2-2; D uncertain. Between the trimmed V and J ends, which lost 1 base and 0 bases, there was a span of 12 bases. The CDR3 is made up of 17 amino acids. Germline assignment: CDR1 KGHSH and CDR2 LQKENI. The CDR3 nucleotides read TGTGCCAGCTCACCACAACTCGTCCGAACGAACACCGGGGAGCTGTTTTTT. Translation gives CASSPQLVRTNTGELFF.

This chain links TRBV14 with TRBJ2-7; possible D gene TRBD1, 5 bases. In germline, CDR1 is SGHDN, CDR2 FVKESK. Trimming removed 3 bases at V and 9 bases at J, with 15 bases between. This CDR3 comprises 13 residues. The CDR3, as DNA: TGTGCCAGCAGCCAGACGGCAGGGATTTGGCAGTACTTC. Residues: CASSQTAGIWQYF.

The chain joins TRBV5-4 to TRBJ2-7; TRBD2 matches 7 bases. The CDR3 has 14 residues. The V gene end was trimmed by 4 bases and the J gene end by 0 bases; junction bases not matched to a gene: 4. CDR1 is SGHNT, CDR2 YYREEE, per germline (reference sequence). The CDR3 spells CASSRDYRSYEQYF. The CDR3 nucleotides are TGTGCCAGCAGCCGGGACTACCGCTCCTACGAGCAGTACTTC.

This chain joins TRBV20-1 and TRBJ2-1; no reliable D call. The CDR3 has 10 amino acids. V gave up 6 bases and J gave up 4 bases, with 4 bases separating them. CDR1 and CDR2 (germline): DFQATT, SNEGSKA (reference sequence). The CDR3 nucleotides read TGCAGTGCGCCTTACAATGAGCAGTTCTTC. Its protein is CSAPYNEQFF.

V gene TRBV9 combines with J gene TRBJ2-5; 9 bases align to TRBD2. CDR1 is SGDLS and CDR2 is YYNGEE in the germline V gene. The CDR3 is 15 residues long. With V trimmed by 4 bases and J by 4 bases, 8 bases remained unmatched. The CDR3: CASSLSGLASETQYF. CDR3 nucleotide sequence: TGTGCCAGCAGCTTATCGGGACTAGCTTCAGAGACCCAGTACTTC.

This clone was observed once. V gene TRBV25-1 combines with J gene TRBJ1-2, with D uncertain. Trimming shortened V by 7 bases and J by 0 bases, and 9 bases separated the two germline ends. This CDR3 region has 13 residues. Germline V gene lookup returns CDR1 MGHDK and CDR2 SYGVNS. The chain's CDR3 is CASNGRPNYGYTF. CDR3 nucleotides: TGTGCCAGCAATGGTAGGCCTAACTATGGCTACACCTTC.

This clone was observed a single time. This rearrangement joins TRBV19 to TRBJ2-2, with a possible D match to TRBD2 (6 bases). V lost 2 bases, J lost 5 bases, and 9 bases lay in between. The germline V gene has CDR1 LNHDA and CDR2 SQIVND (reference sequence). The CDR3 is 14 residues long. The CDR3 sequence: CASSILASTGELFF. Written as DNA, the CDR3 is TGTGCCAGTAGTATACTAGCGTCTACCGGGGAGCTGTTTTTT.

The gene calls are TRBV5-1 and TRBJ2-2; the match to TRBD2 covers 11 bases. This CDR3 comprises 15 residues. With V trimmed by 6 bases and J by 2 bases, 3 bases remained unmatched. Germline V lookup: CDR1 SGHRS, CDR2 YFSETQ. The chain's CDR3 is CASTGTSGNTGELFF. The CDR3 DNA follows: TGCGCCAGCACCGGGACTAGCGGCAACACCGGGGAGCTGTTTTTT.

The rearrangement joins TRBV10-2 to TRBJ1-2, with a possible D match to TRBD1 (6 bases). The CDR3 length is 13 residues. Trimming took off 7 bases at V and 4 bases at J, with 13 bases between the two ends. Germline CDR1 WSHSY, CDR2 SAAADI. CDR3 DNA sequence: TGCGCCAGCACCTATGGACAGAGCTATGGCTACACCTTC. Translated, it gives CASTYGQSYGYTF.

The chain joins TRBV5-1 to TRBJ2-2, with D perhaps TRBD1 (6 bases). The ends were cut back, 4 bases at V and 5 bases at J, with 9 bases in the middle. Per the germline V gene, CDR1 is SGHRS and CDR2 is YFSETQ. This CDR3 is built from 13 residues. The CDR3 DNA sequence: TGCGCCAGCAGCCGGACAGAGACCGGGGAGCTGTTTTTT. It encodes CASSRTETGELFF.

This clone appeared once. This chain connects TRBV9 to TRBJ2-7; TRBD2 agrees at 7 bases. J gave up 4 bases and V 0 bases, and 7 bases lay outside the gene matches. The CDR3 spans 15 residues. Per germline, CDR1 SGDLS and CDR2 YYNGEE. The CDR3 here is CASSVDGGSSYEQYF. CDR3 sequence (DNA): TGTGCCAGCAGCGTAGATGGCGGGAGCTCGTACGAGCAGTACTTC.